A selection of T cell receptor beta chains follows, all from one sample in a study of T cell repertoires in cytomegalovirus infection. These receptors lack a known antigen. Each CDR3 protein is one row after TCRdb ran MiXCR on the reads. The data contain more than 95,000 distinct CDR3 sequences, more than 25% of them singletons. Here the sequenced sample was CD8+ T cells from cultured PBMCs, taken from culture after CMV antigen stimulation. The receptor set was obtained from a human donor in good health (CMV status not recorded). Some clones in this sample may be carry-over from other donors' samples. Each CDR3 is given with its conserved first and last residue. The D gene is left open where the match is weak. Not every row has a clone size; where given, it reads once, few, many or a size class.

v_gene	abundance	d_gene	j_gene	CDR3nt	CDR3aa
TRBV19	-	-	TRBJ1-1	TGTGCCAGTAGTCCCGCTCACTTGGGGCTGAACACTGAAGCTTTCTTT	CASSPAHLGLNTEAFF
TRBV4-1	few	TRBD2	TRBJ2-1	TGCGCCAGCAGCCAAGATCCAACCTTGACTAGCGGGGGGGTTTTTGAGCAGTTCTTC	CASSQDPTLTSGGVFEQFF
TRBV6-5	many	-	TRBJ2-6	TGTGCCAGCAGTTACTCGGTGTCTGGGGCCAACGTCCTGACTTTC	CASSYSVSGANVLTF
TRBV29-1	-	-	TRBJ2-7	TGCAGCGTTGAGGTCCTCAGGGACTACGAGCAGTACTTC	CSVEVLRDYEQYF
TRBV6-8	few	-	TRBJ1-4	TGTGCCAGCAGAGGCGTCAGCTCGCATGAAAAACTGTTTTTT	CASRGVSSHEKLFF
TRBV19	many	-	TRBJ1-1	TGTGCCAGTACGAGGAAGATGAACACTGAAGCTTTCTTT	CASTRKMNTEAFF
TRBV20-1	-	-	TRBJ1-2	TGCAGTGCTAGAGATACCCCAGGGGCAGGGAACTATGGCTACACCTTC	CSARDTPGAGNYGYTF
TRBV7-8	-	-	TRBJ1-5	TGTGCCAGCAGCTTAGCTGGAGGGGGCAATCAGCCCCAGCATTTT	CASSLAGGGNQPQHF
TRBV2	-	-	TRBJ1-2	TGTGCCAGCAGTGCTGTCACGAACACCCACTATGGCTACACCTTC	CASSAVTNTHYGYTF
TRBV27	-	TRBD1	TRBJ2-3	TGTGCCAGCAGTACCGGGACAGGGGCCGATACGCAGTATTTT	CASSTGTGADTQYF